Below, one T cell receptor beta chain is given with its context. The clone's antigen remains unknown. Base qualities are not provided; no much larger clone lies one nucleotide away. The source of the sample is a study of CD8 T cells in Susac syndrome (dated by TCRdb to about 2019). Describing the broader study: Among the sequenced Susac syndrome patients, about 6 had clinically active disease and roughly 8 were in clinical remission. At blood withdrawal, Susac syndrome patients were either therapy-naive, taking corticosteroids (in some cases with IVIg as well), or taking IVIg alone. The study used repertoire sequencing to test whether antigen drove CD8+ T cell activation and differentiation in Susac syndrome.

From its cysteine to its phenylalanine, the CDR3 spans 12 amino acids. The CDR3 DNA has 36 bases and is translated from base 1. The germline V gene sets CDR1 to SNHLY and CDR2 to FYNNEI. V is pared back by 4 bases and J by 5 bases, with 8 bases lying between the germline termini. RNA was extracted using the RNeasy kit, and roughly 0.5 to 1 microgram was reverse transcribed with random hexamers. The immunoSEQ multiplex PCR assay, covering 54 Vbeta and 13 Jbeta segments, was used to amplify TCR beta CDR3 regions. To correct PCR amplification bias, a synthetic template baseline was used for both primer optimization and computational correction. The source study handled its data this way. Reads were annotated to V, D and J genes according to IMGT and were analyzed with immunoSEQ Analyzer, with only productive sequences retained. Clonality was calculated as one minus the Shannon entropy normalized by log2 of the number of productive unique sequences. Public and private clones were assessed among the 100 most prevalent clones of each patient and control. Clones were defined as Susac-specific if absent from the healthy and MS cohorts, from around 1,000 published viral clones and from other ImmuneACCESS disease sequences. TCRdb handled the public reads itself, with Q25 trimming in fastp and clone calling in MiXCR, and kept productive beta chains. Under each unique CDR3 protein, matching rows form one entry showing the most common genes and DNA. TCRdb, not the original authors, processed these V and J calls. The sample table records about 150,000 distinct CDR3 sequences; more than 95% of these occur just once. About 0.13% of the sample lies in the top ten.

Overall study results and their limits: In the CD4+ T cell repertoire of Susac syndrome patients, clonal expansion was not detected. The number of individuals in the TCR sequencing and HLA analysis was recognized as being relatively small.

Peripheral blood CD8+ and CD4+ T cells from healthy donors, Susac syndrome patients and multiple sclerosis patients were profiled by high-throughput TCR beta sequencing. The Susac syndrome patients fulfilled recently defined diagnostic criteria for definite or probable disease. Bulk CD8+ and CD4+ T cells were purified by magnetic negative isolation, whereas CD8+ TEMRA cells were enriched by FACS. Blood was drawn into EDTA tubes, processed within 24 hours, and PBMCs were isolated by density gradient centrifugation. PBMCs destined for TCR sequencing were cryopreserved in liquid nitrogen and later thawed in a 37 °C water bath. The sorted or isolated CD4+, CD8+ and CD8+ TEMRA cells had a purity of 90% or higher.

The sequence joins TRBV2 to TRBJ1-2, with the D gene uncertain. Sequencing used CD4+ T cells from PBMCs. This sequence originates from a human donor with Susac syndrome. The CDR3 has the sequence CASSVGFYGYTF. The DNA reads TGTGCCAGCAGTGTGGGGTTTTATGGCTACACCTTC.